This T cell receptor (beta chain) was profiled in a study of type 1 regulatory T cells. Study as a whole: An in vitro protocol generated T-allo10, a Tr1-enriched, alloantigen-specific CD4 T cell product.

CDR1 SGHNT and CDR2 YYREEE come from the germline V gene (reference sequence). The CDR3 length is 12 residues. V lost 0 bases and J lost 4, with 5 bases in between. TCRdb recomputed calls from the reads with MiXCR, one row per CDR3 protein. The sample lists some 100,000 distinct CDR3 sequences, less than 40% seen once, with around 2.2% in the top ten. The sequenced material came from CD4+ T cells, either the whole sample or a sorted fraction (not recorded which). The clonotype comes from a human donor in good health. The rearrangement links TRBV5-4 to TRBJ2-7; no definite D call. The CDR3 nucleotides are TGTGCCAGCAGCTTGGATTTGTACGAGCAGTACTTC. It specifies CASSLDLYEQYF. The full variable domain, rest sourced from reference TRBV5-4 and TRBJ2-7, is ETGVTQSPTHLIKTRGQQVTLRCSSQSGHNTVSWYQQALGQGPQFIFQYYREEENGRGNFPPRFSGLQFPNYSSELNVNALELDDSALYLCASSLDLYEQYFGPGTRLTVT.